This TCR beta chain derives from a study of type 1 regulatory T cells. Findings of the study overall: Compared with non-type 1 regulatory T cells, type 1 regulatory T cells showed a more restricted TCR repertoire.

TCRdb redid the calling of the reads with MiXCR, one entry per CDR3 protein. Of around 65,000 distinct CDR3 sequences in the sample, roughly 49% were seen once. CDR3 length equals 13 residues. The germline V gene has CDR1 SGHRS and CDR2 YFSETQ. V was pared by 5 bases and J by 5 bases, with 6 bases of the junction left unmatched. About this clonotype: Its antigen is still unknown.

This sequence joins TRBV5-1 and TRBJ1-1; 7 nucleotides align to TRBD1. This sequence originates from a human donor in good health. Source material: cultured non-Tr1 T cells, either the whole culture or a sorted T cell fraction (not recorded which). CDR3 DNA: TGCGCCAGCAGAAAGGAGGGGGCAACTGAAGCTTTCTTT. Translated, it gives CASRKEGATEAFF.